These T cell receptor beta chains were read from a single sample in a study of blood T cell repertoires in COVID-19. TCRdb keeps only in-frame clones here, not all; method: immunoSEQ multiplex PCR. The sample comprises about 88,000 clones, 90% of which are singletons, and 1.5% to 2% rests with the top ten. Sequencing input: peripheral blood. Every receptor here comes from a man between 60 and 75 years old with acute or convalescent COVID-19. Both conserved end residues are part of each CDR3. A D gene is named only where the DNA matches it firmly. Clone size, where shown, is once, few, many, or a class for clones that have expanded.

d_call j_call v_call clone_size cdr3_aa cdr3_nt
TRBD2 TRBJ2-5 TRBV29-1 . CSVSGTSGQETQYF TGCAGCGTTTCCGGGACTAGCGGCCAAGAGACCCAGTACTTC
TRBD2 TRBJ2-2 TRBV7-9 . CASSIGLAGNTGELFF TGTGCCAGCAGCATTGGACTAGCGGGGAACACCGGGGAGCTGTTTTTT
. TRBJ2-3 TRBV19 . CASSPLANTDTQYF TGTGCCAGTAGTCCCTTAGCGAACACAGATACGCAGTATTTT
TRBD1 TRBJ2-3 TRBV7-6 . CASSWTGGLGADTQYF TGTGCCAGCAGTTGGACAGGGGGCCTCGGCGCAGATACGCAGTATTTT
TRBD2 TRBJ2-3 TRBV3-1/TRBV3-2 . CASSQVAGLTDTQYF TGTGCCAGCAGCCAAGTAGCGGGACTCACAGATACGCAGTATTTT
TRBD1 TRBJ2-7 TRBV25-1 . CASSEPGQAYEQYF TGTGCCAGCAGTGAACCGGGACAGGCCTACGAGCAGTACTTC
. TRBJ2-6 TRBV2 . CASSVGGTGANVLTF TGTGCCAGCAGTGTGGGGGGAACCGGGGCCAACGTCCTGACTTTC
. TRBJ2-3 TRBV20-1 . CSYGTDTQYF TGCAGTTATGGCACAGATACGCAGTATTTT
TRBD1 TRBJ1-5 TRBV28 . CASQDRGSGNQPQHF TGTGCCAGTCAGGACAGGGGAAGTGGCAATCAGCCCCAGCATTTT
. TRBJ1-5 TRBV19 . CASSIYQGPWPQHF TGTGCCAGTAGTATTTATCAGGGGCCGTGGCCCCAGCATTTT
TRBD1 TRBJ1-6 TRBV6-2/TRBV6-3 . CASSPPIQGSGNSPLHF TGTGCCAGCAGCCCTCCGATACAGGGGTCGGGGAATTCACCCCTCCACTTT
. TRBJ2-5 TRBV27 once CASSLVWAAAGETQYF TGTGCCAGCAGTTTAGTTTGGGCGGCGGCAGGGGAGACCCAGTACTTC
TRBD2 TRBJ2-7 TRBV3-1/TRBV3-2 . CASSQGGSLYEQYF TGTGCCAGCAGCCAAGGCGGGAGCCTCTACGAGCAGTACTTC
. TRBJ2-7 TRBV28 . CASSLGATAHYYEQYF TGTGCCAGCAGTTTAGGAGCGACAGCCCATTACTACGAGCAGTACTTC
. TRBJ2-7 TRBV25-1 . CASRAATGRGYEQYF TGTGCCAGCAGAGCGGCGACAGGTAGAGGCTACGAGCAGTACTTC
TRBD2 TRBJ2-1 TRBV4-1 . CASSQVGRSSGYNEQFF TGCGCCAGCAGCCAAGTAGGTAGGTCTAGCGGGTACAATGAGCAGTTCTTC
. TRBJ2-5 TRBV6-2/TRBV6-3 . CASSPVRQGGETQYF TGTGCCAGCAGTCCCGTCCGACAGGGAGGAGAGACCCAGTACTTC
TRBD2 TRBJ2-1 TRBV6-6 . CASRPGLAGGDEQFF TGTGCCAGCAGGCCGGGACTAGCCGGCGGGGATGAGCAGTTCTTC
. TRBJ1-5 TRBV2 . CASSEYSPNQPQHF TGTGCCAGCAGTGAGTACAGTCCCAATCAGCCCCAGCATTTT
TRBD2 TRBJ2-1 TRBV7-8 . CASSPGTSGAFEQFF TGTGCCAGCAGCCCCGGGACTAGCGGCGCCTTTGAGCAGTTCTTC